This T cell receptor beta chain was identified during a study of T cell responses to AZD1222 COVID-19 vaccine. The assay was immunoSEQ multiplex PCR, and TCRdb's table has in-frame clones only and misses some. The repertoire holds 90,000 to 130,000 clones, with about 95% as singletons. Study results and caveats: In a largely white British group with more females than males, clonal diversity was possibly underestimated. At baseline, seropositivity was found in only six or seven AZD1222 recipients. Only after the peak T cell response were repertoires sampled.

A remark on this clone: Its antigen is not known.

The sequence derives from an adult who received the AZD1222 COVID-19 vaccine. The starting material was peripheral blood, obtained 28 days after the second AZD1222 dose.

Written as DNA, the CDR3 is TGTGCCATCAGTGAGGGACAGGGGGCGCGCGAGCAGTACTTC. Its translation is CAISEGQGAREQYF. The genes are TRBV10-3 and TRBJ2-7, with TRBD1 matching over 11 bases. After removal of 2 bases from V and 6 bases from J, the junction contained 3 bases not matched to a gene. Germline CDR1 ENHRY, CDR2 SYGVKD. CDR3 length: 14 amino acids.